Below are 31 T cell receptor beta chains sequenced from a single sample in a study of cytomegalovirus exposure and HLA in healthy donors. 60 Vbeta and 13 Jbeta primers were used in PCR. Produced via immunoSEQ multiplex PCR; TCRdb's table is partial and in-frame only. The table lists 100,000 to 150,000 clones, approximately 72% of them singletons. Source material: PBMCs. Source of these receptors: a man between 18 and 35 years old in good health and CMV-seronegative.

The chain uses TRBV4-3 and TRBJ2-1; 8 bases fit TRBD1. V shed 3 bases and J 10 bases; nucleotides not matched to a gene: 8. Germline V CDR1 and CDR2: LGHNA, YSLEER. CDR3 length equals 14 residues. Written as DNA, the CDR3 is TGCGCCAGCAGCCACCAACCGGGACAGGTGGAGCAGTTCTTC. Translated, it gives CASSHQPGQVEQFF.

The chain links TRBV6-5 to TRBJ2-1, with D possibly matching TRBD2 (5 bases). The CDR3 has 14 amino acids. Germline CDR1 and CDR2: MNHEY and SVGAGI. Trimming took off 0 bases at V and 7 bases at J, with 10 bases between the two ends. The CDR3 nucleotides read TGTGCCAGCAGTTACTCTGGTCGGGGAAATGAGCAGTTCTTC. This encodes CASSYSGRGNEQFF.

This chain links TRBV14 with TRBJ2-1, with 7 bases matching TRBD2. The V segment lost 1 base and the J segment 0 bases; nucleotides outside the gene matches: 9. The CDR3 runs to 18 residues. Germline CDR1 reads SGHDN; CDR2 reads FVKESK. The CDR3 coding sequence is TGTGCCAGCAGCCAAGTTCGTGCGCGGGAGAGCTCCTACAATGAGCAGTTCTTC. Residues: CASSQVRARESSYNEQFF.

This chain connects TRBV6-5 to TRBJ1-2; D possibly corresponds to TRBD1 (5 bases). CDR3 size: 16 residues. CDR1 MNHEY and CDR2 SVGAGI come from the germline V gene. V was clipped by 0 bases and J by 3 bases, with 14 bases between them. CDR3 DNA: TGTGCCAGCAGTTACTCGAGACAGTCCTGGGACTATGGCTACACCTTC. Translating gives CASSYSRQSWDYGYTF.

This chain links TRBV6-5 with TRBJ2-5, with TRBD1 as a possible D gene (6 bases). The CDR3 is 13 amino acids. Germline-derived CDR1 and CDR2 are MNHEY and SVGAGI. Deletions cut 8 bases from V and 3 bases from J, with 13 bases between. CDR3 protein: CASWWGPKETQYF. CDR3 coding DNA: TGTGCCAGCTGGTGGGGGCCGAAAGAGACCCAGTACTTC.

A few counts support this clone. This chain uses TRBV6-4 with TRBJ2-2; D is ambiguous. Trimming shortened V by 3 bases and J by 3 bases, and 8 bases separated the two germline ends. Germline CDR1 MRHNA, CDR2 SNTAGT. The CDR3 is 14 residues long. The CDR3 is CASSEGEYTGELFF. DNA of the CDR3: TGTGCCAGCAGTGAAGGAGAGTACACCGGGGAGCTGTTTTTT.

The chain joins TRBV27 to TRBJ2-6; TRBD1 agrees at 7 bases. The CDR3 has 17 amino acids. Germline CDR1 is MNHEY and CDR2 is SMNVEV (reference sequence). The ends lost 6 bases at V and 2 bases at J; junction bases unmatched: 10. The CDR3 loop reads CASRVRQGIPGANVLTF. CDR3 nucleotide sequence: TGTGCCAGCAGGGTGAGACAGGGAATTCCTGGGGCCAACGTCCTGACTTTC.

The rearrangement joins TRBV5-1 to TRBJ2-3; D might be TRBD2 (6 bases). The germline V gene has CDR1 SGHRS and CDR2 YFSETQ. The CDR3 is 14 amino acids. V lost 4 bases to trimming and J lost 6 bases, with 15 bases between them. The CDR3 coding sequence is TGCGCCAGCAGCAATAGCAGGAGCGGGGATACGCAGTATTTT. It is translated as CASSNSRSGDTQYF.

This sequence joins TRBV27 and TRBJ2-1; 11 positions match TRBD2. This CDR3 spans 14 amino acids. Trimming took 6 bases from V and 5 from J; bases not matched to a gene: 3. The germline V gene encodes CDR1 MNHEY and CDR2 SMNVEV (reference sequence). This CDR3 reads CASRTSGSHNEQFF. CDR3 DNA: TGTGCCAGCAGAACTAGCGGGAGCCACAATGAGCAGTTCTTC.

J is TRBJ1-1 and V is TRBV9; 8 nucleotides align to TRBD1. CDR1 is SGDLS, CDR2 YYNGEE, per germline. V was clipped by 5 bases and J by 1 base; unmatched bases: 7. The CDR3 runs 15 residues. The CDR3 loop reads CASSQGQGRNTEAFF. The CDR3 DNA sequence: TGTGCCAGCAGTCAAGGACAGGGTAGGAACACTGAAGCTTTCTTT.

The rearrangement joins TRBV30 to TRBJ2-3; 13 positions match TRBD2. CDR1 and CDR2 (germline): GTSNPN, SVGIG (reference sequence). The ends lost 1 base at V and 1 base at J; junction bases unmatched: 5. The CDR3 extends over 17 amino acids. The DNA of the CDR3 is TGTGCCTGGAGTGGAGGACTAGCGGGGGCCGGCACAGATACGCAGTATTTT. This encodes CAWSGGLAGAGTDTQYF.

This rearrangement joins TRBV5-6 to TRBJ2-3; 10 bases fit TRBD2. The CDR3 is 15 residues long. Per germline, CDR1 SGHDT and CDR2 YYEEEE. Trimming cost V 4 bases and J 4 bases; bases outside gene matches: 6. The DNA of the CDR3 is TGTGCCAGCAGCCCCCTAGCGGGAGTAGCAGATACGCAGTATTTT. Protein product: CASSPLAGVADTQYF. Drawing the rest from reference TRBV5-6 and TRBJ2-3, the complete variable domain is DAGVTQSPTHLIKTRGQQVTLRCSPKSGHDTVSWYQQALGQGPQFIFQYYEEEERQRGNFPDRFSGHQFPNYSSELNVNALLLGDSALYLCASSPLAGVADTQYFGPGTRLTVL.

The chain uses TRBV19 and TRBJ1-1, with 10 bases identical to TRBD1. CDR3 length equals 14 residues. V gave up 7 bases and J gave up 8 bases; unmatched junction bases: 10. Germline values: CDR1 LNHDA, CDR2 SQIVND (reference sequence). Written as DNA, the CDR3 is TGTGCCAGTATGCCGACAGGGGGCCTGGGAGAAGCTTTCTTT. This sequence encodes CASMPTGGLGEAFF.

CDR3 protein: CASSPKTRSYEQYF. DNA for the CDR3: TGTGCCAGCTCACCAAAGACACGCTCCTACGAGCAGTACTTC. This chain joins TRBV18 and TRBJ2-7, with unresolved D. The V end lost 2 bases, the J end lost 0 bases, and 8 bases lay between the germline ends. CDR1 is KGHSH and CDR2 is LQKENI in the germline V gene. The CDR3 length is 14 residues.

The J gene is TRBJ2-7, the V gene TRBV4-1, with 7 bases lining up with TRBD1. Germline V gives CDR1 MGHRA, CDR2 YSYEKL. V dropped 4 bases and J dropped 0; count of bases not matched to a gene: 6. The CDR3 consists of 15 residues. The CDR3 protein is CASSPGTAISYEQYF. The CDR3 DNA follows: TGCGCCAGCAGCCCGGGGACAGCAATCTCCTACGAGCAGTACTTC.

The chain recombines TRBV6-5 with TRBJ2-1; 7 bases map to TRBD2. The germline CDR1 and CDR2 sequences are MNHEY and SVGAGI. With 3 bases clipped from V and 5 bases from J, the junction kept 4 bases outside the gene matches. CDR3 length equals 14 residues. The CDR3 DNA reads as TGTGCCAGCAGTTATCTAGCGGTAAACAATGAGCAGTTCTTC. Protein sequence: CASSYLAVNNEQFF.

This chain joins TRBV6-5 and TRBJ1-2; maybe TRBD1 (5 bases). Trimming pared 5 bases from V and 8 bases from J, leaving 21 bases between. Germline V gene sequence: CDR1 MNHEY, CDR2 SVGAGI. CDR3 length equals 15 residues. CDR3 sequence reads: CASSRGGDGRGGYTF. The CDR3 DNA reads as TGTGCCAGCAGTAGGGGAGGGGACGGGCGAGGGGGCTACACCTTC.

The CDR3 loop is CASSSPGTGLSPDTQYF. The DNA for the CDR3 is TGTGCCAGCAGTTCCCCGGGGACAGGGTTGTCCCCAGATACGCAGTATTTT. The chain is built from TRBV28 and TRBJ2-3; 9 bases align to TRBD1. J was trimmed by 4 bases and V by 4 bases; bases with no gene match: 12. This CDR3 spans 17 amino acids. CDR1 MDHEN and CDR2 SYDVKM come from the germline V gene.

The chain combines TRBV28 with TRBJ1-5; a possible D gene is TRBD1 (5 bases). In germline, CDR1 is MDHEN, CDR2 SYDVKM. Trimming left V 6 bases short and J 5 bases short, with 14 bases between. The CDR3 consists of 14 residues. CDR3 residues: CASSPQRGHQPQHF. The DNA of the CDR3 is TGTGCCAGCAGCCCACAGCGGGGCCATCAGCCCCAGCATTTT.

Details on this clone: Other nucleotide sequences in the sample specify the same CDR3. This chain links TRBV5-1 with TRBJ2-5; 7 bases are shared with TRBD2. With 5 bases clipped from V and 4 bases from J, the junction kept 5 bases outside the gene matches. Germline V CDR1 and CDR2: SGHRS, YFSETQ. This CDR3 spans 13 amino acids. CDR3 in DNA: TGCGCCAGCAGTCTGGGGGGGAGAGAGACCCAGTACTTC. Its protein product is CASSLGGRETQYF.

The rearrangement joins TRBV4-2 to TRBJ2-1; 8 nucleotides line up with TRBD2. The CDR3 is made up of 18 amino acids. Germline lookup yields CDR1 LGHNA and CDR2 YNFKEQ. The V and J ends lost 1 base and 9 bases, in that order; junction bases with no gene match: 17. CDR3 protein: CASSQVVKIAGWVSEQFF. In nucleotides, the CDR3 is TGTGCCAGCAGCCAAGTGGTGAAGATAGCGGGATGGGTCAGTGAGCAGTTCTTC.

The chain links TRBV5-6 to TRBJ1-3; D gene ambiguous. V lost 2 bases and J 4 bases, leaving 10 bases between the germline ends. Germline values: CDR1 SGHDT, CDR2 YYEEEE. CDR3 size: 14 residues. CDR3 sequence reads: CASSFPGTGNTIYF. The CDR3 nucleotides are TGTGCCAGCAGCTTTCCAGGAACCGGAAACACCATATATTTT.

The count of this clone is one. The chain uses TRBV6-5 and TRBJ2-3; TRBD1 might be the D (6 bases). Germline assignment: CDR1 MNHEY and CDR2 SVGAGI. V was clipped by 3 bases and J by 5 bases, with 15 bases between them. The CDR3 sequence is 15 residues long. The CDR3 nucleotides read TGTGCCAGCAGTTATCAGGGGCTTGCAGGAGATACGCAGTATTTT. It translates to CASSYQGLAGDTQYF.

The CDR3 sequence is CASPSGLAGGSNEQFF. In nucleotides, the CDR3 is TGTGCCAGCCCTTCGGGTCTAGCGGGAGGTAGTAATGAGCAGTTCTTC. The V and J genes are TRBV7-9 and TRBJ2-1; 11 nucleotides align to TRBD2. Unmatched junction bases numbered 13, after V lost 8 bases and J lost 7 bases. Germline CDR1 reads SEHNR; CDR2 reads FQNEAQ (reference sequence). The CDR3 consists of 16 residues.

The chain has TRBV27 and TRBJ2-5; no clear D gene. The CDR3 runs to 14 residues. Germline lookup yields CDR1 MNHEY and CDR2 SMNVEV (reference sequence). Between the trimmed V and J ends, which lost 3 bases and 5 bases, there was a span of 13 bases. The CDR3 loop is CASSFRHFYETQYF. As DNA, the CDR3 is TGTGCCAGCAGTTTCCGACATTTTTACGAGACCCAGTACTTC.

V usage is TRBV9 and J usage is TRBJ1-4, with 8 bases identical to TRBD1. Germline V gives CDR1 SGDLS, CDR2 YYNGEE. The length of the CDR3 is 17 residues. Losses at the gene ends were 4 bases for V and 4 bases for J; bases not matched to a gene: 12. Here the CDR3 reads CASSPKGTGSFNEKLFF. The CDR3 DNA is TGTGCCAGCAGCCCCAAAGGGACAGGATCCTTTAATGAAAAACTGTTTTTT. The whole variable domain, remainder taken from reference TRBV9 and TRBJ1-4, is DSGVTQTPKHLITATGQRVTLRCSPRSGDLSVYWYQQSLDQGLQFLIQYYNGEERAKGNILERFSAQQFPDLHSELNLSSLELGDSALYFCASSPKGTGSFNEKLFFGSGTQLSVL.

The J gene is TRBJ2-1, the V gene TRBV18; TRBD2 agrees at 11 bases. V shed 5 bases, J shed 7 bases, and the junction held 10 bases outside the gene matches. In germline, CDR1 is KGHSH, CDR2 LQKENI. The CDR3 consists of 16 residues. The CDR3 loop reads CASSSRVAGGPNEQFF. The CDR3 DNA follows: TGTGCCAGCTCATCAAGAGTAGCGGGAGGGCCTAATGAGCAGTTCTTC.

V usage is TRBV12-5 and J usage is TRBJ2-1; D is perhaps TRBD2 (6 bases). Trimming removed 0 bases at V and 8 bases at J, with 8 bases between. CDR1 LGHNT and CDR2 FRNRAP come from the germline V gene. The CDR3 is 13 residues long. The CDR3: CASGLVGGDEQFF. The CDR3 DNA sequence: TGTGCTAGTGGTTTGGTAGGCGGGGATGAGCAGTTCTTC. Full variable domain (missing parts from reference TRBV12-5 and TRBJ2-1): DARVTQTPRHKVTEMGQEVTMRCQPILGHNTVFWYRQTMMQGLELLAYFRNRAPLDDSGMPKDRFSAEMPDATLATLKIQPSEPRDSAVYFCASGLVGGDEQFFGPGTRLTVL.

The gene calls are TRBV9 and TRBJ2-1, with 9 bases fitting TRBD2. CDR1 and CDR2 from the germline V gene are SGDLS and YYNGEE. CDR3 length equals 16 residues. V lost 3 bases and J lost 4; bases outside the gene matches: 8. Here the CDR3 DNA reads TGTGCCAGCAGCGCCCGAGGGACTAGCCAGTACAATGAGCAGTTCTTC. Translation: CASSARGTSQYNEQFF.

Comments on this clone: An end of the junction does not agree with germline; a read error may underlie this. V is TRBV7-9 and J is TRBJ1-2, with D perhaps TRBD1 (6 bases). The germline V gene has CDR1 SEHNR and CDR2 FQNEAQ (reference sequence). The CDR3 covers 16 residues. Here the CDR3 DNA reads TGTTCCAGCAGCTTAGCATCGGGACACAGACTCTATGGCTACACCTTC. Protein sequence: CSSSLASGHRLYGYTF.

This clone was detected only once. The chain links TRBV27 to TRBJ2-5; 9 bases match TRBD1. This CDR3 spans 15 amino acids. V was pared by 7 bases and J by 2 bases, with 8 bases of the junction left unmatched. CDR1 and CDR2 (germline): MNHEY, SMNVEV (reference sequence). In DNA, the CDR3 is TGTGCCAGCAAATTATGGGACAGGGCACAAGAGACCCAGTACTTC. This gives the protein CASKLWDRAQETQYF.